This section outlines one TCR beta chain sequence together with its context. The CDR3 covers 13 residues. V was pared by 6 bases and J by 1 base, with 2 bases of the junction left unmatched. Per the germline V gene, CDR1 is SGDLS and CDR2 is YYNGEE. A single record per CDR3 protein comes from TCRdb applying MiXCR to the RT-PCR reads. The sample contains roughly 700,000 distinct CDR3 sequences, roughly 13% of which appear only once. This record comes from a study of response to subunit inactivated influenza vaccine. The source of this sequence is a man between 50 and 59 years old who received an inactivated influenza vaccine. The rearrangement joins TRBV9 to TRBJ2-3; TRBD2 aligns across 7 bases. The sample in question was PBMCs from blood, obtained around two weeks before vaccination. The CDR3 spells CASNAGGTDTQYF. The CDR3 DNA reads as TGTGCCAGCAATGCGGGGGGCACAGATACGCAGTATTTT.